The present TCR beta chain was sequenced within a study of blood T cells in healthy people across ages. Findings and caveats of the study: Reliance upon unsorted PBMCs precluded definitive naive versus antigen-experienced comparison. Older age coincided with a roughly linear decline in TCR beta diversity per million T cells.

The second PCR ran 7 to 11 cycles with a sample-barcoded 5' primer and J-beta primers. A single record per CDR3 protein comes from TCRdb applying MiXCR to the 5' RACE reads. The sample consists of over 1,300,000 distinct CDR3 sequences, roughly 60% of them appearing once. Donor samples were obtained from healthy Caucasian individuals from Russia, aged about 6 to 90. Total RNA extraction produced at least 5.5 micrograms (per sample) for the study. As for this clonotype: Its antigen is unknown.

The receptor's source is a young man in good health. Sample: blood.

The CDR3, as DNA: TGCAGCGGCCAGGGGGCTGGCACAGATACGCAGTATTTT. Residues: CSGQGAGTDTQYF. The rearrangement uses TRBV29-1 and TRBJ2-3; TRBD1 agrees at 8 bases. CDR1 SQVTM and CDR2 ANQGSEA come from the germline V gene. The CDR3 loop spans 13 amino acids. With V trimmed by 7 bases and J by 1 base, 4 bases remained unmatched.